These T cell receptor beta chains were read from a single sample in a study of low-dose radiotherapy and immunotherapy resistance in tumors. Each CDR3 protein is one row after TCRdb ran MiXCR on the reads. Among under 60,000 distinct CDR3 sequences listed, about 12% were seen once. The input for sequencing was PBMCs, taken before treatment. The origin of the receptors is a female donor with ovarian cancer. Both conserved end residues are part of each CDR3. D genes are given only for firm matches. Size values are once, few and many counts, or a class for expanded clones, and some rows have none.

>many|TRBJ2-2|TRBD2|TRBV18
TGTGCCAGCTCACCGGGACTAGCGGGAAACACCGGGGAGCTGTTTTTT
CASSPGLAGNTGELFF
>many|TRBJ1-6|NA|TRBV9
TGTGCCAGCACCCCAGACAGCCTAGCTTCACCCCTCCACTTT
CASTPDSLASPLHF
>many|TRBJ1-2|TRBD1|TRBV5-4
TGTGCCAGCAGCAAGGGACAGGACTATGGCTACACCTTC
CASSKGQDYGYTF
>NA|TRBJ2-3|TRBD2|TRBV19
TGTGCCAGTATGGCGGGGGGGAACAAAGATACACAGTGTTTT
CASMAGGNKDTQCF
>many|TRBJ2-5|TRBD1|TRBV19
TGTGCCAGTAGTACGTCGGACAGGGCGCAAGAGACCCAGTACTTC
CASSTSDRAQETQYF
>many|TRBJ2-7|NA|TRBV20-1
TGCAGTGCTACAAAAGGCGGAGCGGACTACGAGCAGTACTTC
CSATKGGADYEQYF
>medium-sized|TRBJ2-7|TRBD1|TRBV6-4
TGTGCCAGCAGCCCGACAGGGAACTCCTACGAGCAGTACTTC
CASSPTGNSYEQYF
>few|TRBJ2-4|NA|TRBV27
TGTGCCAGCAGTTGGGGGCAGTACTTC
CASSWGQYF
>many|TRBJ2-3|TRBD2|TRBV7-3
TGTGCCAGCAGCCCCGGACTAGCGGGGGGCAGCGCAGATACGCAGTATTTT
CASSPGLAGGSADTQYF
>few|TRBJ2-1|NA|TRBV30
TGTGCCTGGAGTGTAATTGGCCGAGGGACCCTCAATGAGCAGTTCTTC
CAWSVIGRGTLNEQFF
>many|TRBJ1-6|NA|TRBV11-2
TGTGCCAGCAGCTTAGAGCGGGGTTTGTGGTCCTATAATTCACCCCTCCACTTT
CASSLERGLWSYNSPLHF
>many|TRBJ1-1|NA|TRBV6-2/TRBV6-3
TGTGCCAGCAGTTACTCGAAGGGCACCCCTAACACTGAAGCTTTCTTT
CASSYSKGTPNTEAFF
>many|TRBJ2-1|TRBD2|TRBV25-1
TGTGCCAGCAGTGAATCGGCTAGCGGGGACCACAATGAGCAGTTCTTC
CASSESASGDHNEQFF
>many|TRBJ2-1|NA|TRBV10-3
TGTGCCATCAGCTCAACTAACCTCCTCCACAATGAGCAGTTCTTC
CAISSTNLLHNEQFF
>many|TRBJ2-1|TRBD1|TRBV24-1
TGTGCCACCAGTTCTGGACAGGGGACCCGAAATGAGCAGTTCTTC
CATSSGQGTRNEQFF
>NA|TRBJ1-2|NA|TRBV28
TGTGCCAGCAGTTTGGGGCGGCTTCTTGGCTACACCTTC
CASSLGRLLGYTF
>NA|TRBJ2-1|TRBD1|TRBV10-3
TGTGCCATCAGTGCCCTGGACAGGTGGGACAATGAGCAGTTCTTC
CAISALDRWDNEQFF
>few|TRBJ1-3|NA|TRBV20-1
TGCAGTGCTAGCAGGGGAAACACCATATATTTT
CSASRGNTIYF
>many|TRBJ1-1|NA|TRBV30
TGTGCCTGGCAGACTTACAGGGTAGAAGACACTGAAGCTTTCTTT
CAWQTYRVEDTEAFF
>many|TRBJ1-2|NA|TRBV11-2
TGTGCCAGCAGCCCCTCGGGCCTGGGGCGCGACTATGGCTACACCTTC
CASSPSGLGRDYGYTF
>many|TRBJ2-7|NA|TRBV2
TGTGCCAGCAGGGATGACAGCTACGAGCAGTACTTC
CASRDDSYEQYF
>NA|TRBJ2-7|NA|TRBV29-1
TGCAGCGTCGGTCCGGGGGACTACGAGCAGTACTTC
CSVGPGDYEQYF
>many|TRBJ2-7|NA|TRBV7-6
TGTGCCAGCAGCTTATTCGTGGGCAGCGAGCAGTACTTC
CASSLFVGSEQYF
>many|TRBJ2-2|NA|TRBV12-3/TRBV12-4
TGTGCCAGCAGTTTAGGAGGCGGGGGCGGCACCGGGGAGCTGTTTTTT
CASSLGGGGGTGELFF
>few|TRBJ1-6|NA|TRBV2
TGTGCCAGCAGCCGGAGCTCCTATAATTCACCCCTCCACTTT
CASSRSSYNSPLHF
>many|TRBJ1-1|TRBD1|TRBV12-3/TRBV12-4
TGTGCCAGCAGTTGGCCACGGACAGGGAAGAACACTGAAGCTTTCTTT
CASSWPRTGKNTEAFF
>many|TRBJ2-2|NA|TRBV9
TGTGCCACTGCAATTGGGAGCGGACCGACCGGGGAGCTGTTTTTT
CATAIGSGPTGELFF
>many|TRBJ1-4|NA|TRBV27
TGTGCCAGCAGTTCGCGGAGGGGTAATGAAAAACTGTTTTTT
CASSSRRGNEKLFF
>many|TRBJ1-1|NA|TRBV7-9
TGTGCCAGCAGCTTTTGGAACACTGAAGCTTTCTTT
CASSFWNTEAFF
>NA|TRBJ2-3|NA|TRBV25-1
TGTGCCAGCAGTGCTGACAGGTCCGACACAGATACGCAGTATTTT
CASSADRSDTDTQYF
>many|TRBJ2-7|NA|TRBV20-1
TGCAGTGCTAGAGAGGGGGCAATGGACGAGCAGTACTTC
CSAREGAMDEQYF